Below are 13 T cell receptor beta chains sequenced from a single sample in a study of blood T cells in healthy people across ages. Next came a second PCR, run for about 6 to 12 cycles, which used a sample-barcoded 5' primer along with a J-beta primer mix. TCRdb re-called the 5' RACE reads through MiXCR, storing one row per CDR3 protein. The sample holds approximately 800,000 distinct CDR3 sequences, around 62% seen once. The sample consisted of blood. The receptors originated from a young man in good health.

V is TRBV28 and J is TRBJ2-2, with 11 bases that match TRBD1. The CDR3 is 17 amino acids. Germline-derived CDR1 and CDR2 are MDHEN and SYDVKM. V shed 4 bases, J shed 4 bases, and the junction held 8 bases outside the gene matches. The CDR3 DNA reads TGTGCCAGCAGTTCGGGACAGGGGGTCGTGGGCACCGGGGAGCTGTTTTTT. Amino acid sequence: CASSSGQGVVGTGELFF. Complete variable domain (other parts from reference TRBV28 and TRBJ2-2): DVKVTQSSRYLVKRTGEKVFLECVQDMDHENMFWYRQDPGLGLRLIYFSYDVKMKEKGDIPEGYSVSREKKERFSLILESASTNQTSMYLCASSSGQGVVGTGELFFGEGSRLTVL.

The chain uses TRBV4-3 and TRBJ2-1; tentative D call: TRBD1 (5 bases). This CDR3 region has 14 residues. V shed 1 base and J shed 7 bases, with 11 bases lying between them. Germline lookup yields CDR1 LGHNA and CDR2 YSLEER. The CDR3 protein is CASSQGLGRNEQFF. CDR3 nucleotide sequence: TGCGCCAGCAGCCAAGGTTTGGGGCGTAATGAGCAGTTCTTC.

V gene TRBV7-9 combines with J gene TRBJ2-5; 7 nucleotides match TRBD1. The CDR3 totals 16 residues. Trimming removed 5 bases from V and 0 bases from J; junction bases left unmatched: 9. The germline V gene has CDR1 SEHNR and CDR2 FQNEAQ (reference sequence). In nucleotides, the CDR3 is TGTGCCAGCAGCAATCCTCCGGGACAGTACCAAGAGACCCAGTACTTC. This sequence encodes CASSNPPGQYQETQYF.

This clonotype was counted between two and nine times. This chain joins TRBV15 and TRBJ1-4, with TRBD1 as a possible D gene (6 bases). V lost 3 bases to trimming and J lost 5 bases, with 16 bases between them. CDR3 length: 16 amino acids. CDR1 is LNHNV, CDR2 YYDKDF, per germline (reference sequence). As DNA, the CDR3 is TGTGCCACCAGCAGCCGAACAGGGAAAAGGAATGAAAAACTGTTTTTT. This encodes CATSSRTGKRNEKLFF. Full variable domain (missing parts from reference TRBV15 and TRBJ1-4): DAMVIQNPRYQVTQFGKPVTLSCSQTLNHNVMYWYQQKSSQAPKLLFHYYDKDFNNEADTPDNFQSRRPNTSFCFLDIRSPGLGDTAMYLCATSSRTGKRNEKLFFGSGTQLSVL.

As DNA, the CDR3 is TGTGCCAGCAGCTTGGCCGGGCAGGGGAGAAGTCAGCCCCAGCATTTT. It specifies CASSLAGQGRSQPQHF. The chain combines TRBV5-6 with TRBJ1-5; possible D gene TRBD1, 6 bases. The length of the CDR3 is 16 residues. The V end lost 0 bases, the J end lost 6 bases, and 16 bases lay between the germline ends. Looked up from germline, CDR1 is SGHDT and CDR2 is YYEEEE.

CDR3 protein: CASSQLERTGETQYF. The CDR3 DNA is TGTGCCAGCAGCCAATTAGAAAGGACGGGGGAGACCCAGTACTTC. This chain links TRBV3-1 with TRBJ2-5; TRBD2 might be the D (5 bases). V dropped 2 bases and J dropped 5 bases, with 15 bases sitting between them. CDR1 is LGHDT, CDR2 YNNKEL, per germline (reference sequence). The CDR3 consists of 15 residues.

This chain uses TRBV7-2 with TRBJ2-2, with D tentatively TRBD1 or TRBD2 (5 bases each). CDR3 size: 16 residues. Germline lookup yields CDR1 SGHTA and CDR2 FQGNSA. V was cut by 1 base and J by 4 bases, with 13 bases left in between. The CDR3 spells CASSLGGVASTGELFF. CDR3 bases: TGTGCCAGCAGCTTAGGAGGGGTAGCGTCCACCGGGGAGCTGTTTTTT.

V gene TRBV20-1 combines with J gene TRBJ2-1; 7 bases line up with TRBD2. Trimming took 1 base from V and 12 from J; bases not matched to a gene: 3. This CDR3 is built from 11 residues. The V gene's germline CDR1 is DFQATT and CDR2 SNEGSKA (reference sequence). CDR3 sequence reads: CSARGAGVQFF. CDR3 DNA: TGCAGTGCTAGAGGGGCGGGGGTGCAGTTCTTC.

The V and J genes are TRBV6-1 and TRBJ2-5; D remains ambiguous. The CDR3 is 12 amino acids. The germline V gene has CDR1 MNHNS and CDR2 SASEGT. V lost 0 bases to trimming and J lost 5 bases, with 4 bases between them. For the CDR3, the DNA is TGTGCCAGCAGTGAAGCTGGGGAGACCCAGTACTTC. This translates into CASSEAGETQYF.

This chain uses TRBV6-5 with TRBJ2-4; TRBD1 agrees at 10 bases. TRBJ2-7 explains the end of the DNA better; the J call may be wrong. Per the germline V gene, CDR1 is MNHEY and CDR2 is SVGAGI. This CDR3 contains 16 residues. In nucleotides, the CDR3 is TGTGCCAGCAGCGACTCGACAGGGGGCGCAGCTTACGAGCAGTACTTC. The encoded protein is CASSDSTGGAAYEQYF.

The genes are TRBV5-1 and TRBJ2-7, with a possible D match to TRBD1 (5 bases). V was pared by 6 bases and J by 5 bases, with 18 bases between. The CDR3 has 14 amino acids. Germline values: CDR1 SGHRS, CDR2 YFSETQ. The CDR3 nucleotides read TGCGCCAGCACGTTCGCAGGGTACGAGGACGAGCAGTACTTC. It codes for CASTFAGYEDEQYF.

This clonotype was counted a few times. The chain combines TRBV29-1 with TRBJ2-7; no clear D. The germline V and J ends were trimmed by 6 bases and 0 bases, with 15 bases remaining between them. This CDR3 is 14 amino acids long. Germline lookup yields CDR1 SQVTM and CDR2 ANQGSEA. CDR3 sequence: CSVQKPDGSYEQYF. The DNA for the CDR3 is TGCAGCGTGCAGAAACCAGACGGCTCCTACGAGCAGTACTTC.

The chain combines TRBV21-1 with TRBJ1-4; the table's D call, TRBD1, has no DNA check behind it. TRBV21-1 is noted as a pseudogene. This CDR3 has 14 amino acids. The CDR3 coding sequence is TGTGCCAGCAGCAAAACAGGGGACGGTGAAAAACTGTTTTTT. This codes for CASSKTGDGEKLFF.